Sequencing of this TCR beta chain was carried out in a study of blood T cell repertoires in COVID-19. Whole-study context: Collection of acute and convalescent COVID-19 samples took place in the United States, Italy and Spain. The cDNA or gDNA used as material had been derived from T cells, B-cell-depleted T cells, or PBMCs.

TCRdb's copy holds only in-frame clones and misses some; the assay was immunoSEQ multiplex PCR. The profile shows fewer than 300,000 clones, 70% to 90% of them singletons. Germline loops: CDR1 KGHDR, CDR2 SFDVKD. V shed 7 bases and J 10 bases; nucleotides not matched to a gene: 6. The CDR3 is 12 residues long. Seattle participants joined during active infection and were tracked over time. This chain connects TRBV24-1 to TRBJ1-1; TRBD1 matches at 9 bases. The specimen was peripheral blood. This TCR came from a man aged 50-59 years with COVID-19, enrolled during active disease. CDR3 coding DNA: TGTGCCACCAGGGACAGGGGAGGCGTAGCTTTCTTT. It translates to CATRDRGGVAFF.